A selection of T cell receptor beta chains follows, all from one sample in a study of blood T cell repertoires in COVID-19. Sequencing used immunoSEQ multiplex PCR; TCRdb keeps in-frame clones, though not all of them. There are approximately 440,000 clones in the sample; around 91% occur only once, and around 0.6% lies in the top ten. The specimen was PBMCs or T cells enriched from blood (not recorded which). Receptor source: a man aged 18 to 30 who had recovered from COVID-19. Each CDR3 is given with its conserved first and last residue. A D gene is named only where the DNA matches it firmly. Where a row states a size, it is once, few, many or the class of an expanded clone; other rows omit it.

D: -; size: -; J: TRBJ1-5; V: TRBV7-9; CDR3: CASSPGTNGQPQHF; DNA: TGTGCCAGCAGCCCCGGGACAAATGGTCAGCCCCAGCATTTT
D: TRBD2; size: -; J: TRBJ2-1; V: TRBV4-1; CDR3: CASSQGGAGVLYGEQFF; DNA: TGCGCCAGCAGCCAGGGGGGAGCGGGAGTGCTTTACGGTGAGCAGTTCTTC
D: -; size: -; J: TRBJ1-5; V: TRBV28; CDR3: CASSLSHSGQPQHF; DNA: TGTGCCAGCAGTTTATCCCATAGCGGTCAGCCCCAGCATTTT
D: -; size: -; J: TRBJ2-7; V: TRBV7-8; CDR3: CASSLPSTGVSYEQYF; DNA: TGTGCCAGCAGCTTACCCTCTACAGGTGTCTCCTACGAGCAGTACTTC
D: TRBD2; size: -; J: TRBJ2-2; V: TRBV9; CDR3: CASSVGGTSSGELFF; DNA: TGTGCCAGCAGCGTAGGCGGGACTAGCTCTGGGGAGCTGTTTTTT
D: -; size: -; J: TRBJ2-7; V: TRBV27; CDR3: CASSLDSSYEQYF; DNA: TGTGCCAGCAGTTTGGACAGCTCCTACGAGCAGTACTTC
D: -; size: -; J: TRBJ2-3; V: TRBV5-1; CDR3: CASSLESLDTQYF; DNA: TGCGCCAGCAGCTTGGAAAGCCTAGATACGCAGTATTTT
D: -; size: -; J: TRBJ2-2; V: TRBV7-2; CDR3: CASSLGEAGELFF; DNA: TGTGCCAGCAGCTTAGGTGAGGCCGGGGAGCTGTTTTTT
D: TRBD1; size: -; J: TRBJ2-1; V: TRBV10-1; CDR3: CASSPQGQGKNEQFF; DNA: TGCGCCAGCAGTCCCCAAGGACAGGGGAAGAATGAGCAGTTCTTC
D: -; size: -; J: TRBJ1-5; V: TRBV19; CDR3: CASSAQGFNQPQHF; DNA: TGTGCCAGTAGTGCACAGGGATTCAATCAGCCCCAGCATTTT
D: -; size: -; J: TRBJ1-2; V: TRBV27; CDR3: CASSKLGGAFGYTF; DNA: TGTGCCAGCAGTAAGCTCGGGGGGGCGTTTGGCTACACCTTC
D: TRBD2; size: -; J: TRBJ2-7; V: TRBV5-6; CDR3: CASTTSGSSYEQYF; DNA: TGTGCCAGCACCACTAGCGGGAGCTCCTACGAGCAGTACTTC
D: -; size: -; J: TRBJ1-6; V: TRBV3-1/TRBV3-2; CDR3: CASSQGLRSSYNSPLHF; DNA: TGTGCCAGCAGCCAAGGGCTGAGGAGCTCCTATAATTCACCCCTCCACTTT
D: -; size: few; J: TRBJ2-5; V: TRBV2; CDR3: CASRTRAGETQYF; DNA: TGTGCCAGCAGAACTAGGGCGGGAGAGACCCAGTACTTC
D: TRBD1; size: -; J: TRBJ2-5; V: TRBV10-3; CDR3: CAIADQGAIETQYF; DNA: TGTGCCATCGCGGATCAGGGGGCTATAGAGACCCAGTACTTC
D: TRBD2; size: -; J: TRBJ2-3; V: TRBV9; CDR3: CASSPVAGGTDTQYF; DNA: TGTGCCAGCTCTCCAGTGGCGGGAGGCACAGATACGCAGTATTTT
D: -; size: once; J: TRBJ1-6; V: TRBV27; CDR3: CASSPQGGSPLHF; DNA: TGTGCCAGCAGTCCGCAGGGTGGTTCACCCCTCCACTTT
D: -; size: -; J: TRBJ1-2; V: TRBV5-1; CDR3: CASTRDTANYGYTF; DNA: TGCGCCAGCACCCGGGACACCGCTAACTATGGCTACACCTTC
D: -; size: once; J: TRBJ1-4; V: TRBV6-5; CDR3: CASSVGGEKLFF; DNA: TGTGCCAGCAGCGTCGGGGGTGAAAAACTGTTTTTT
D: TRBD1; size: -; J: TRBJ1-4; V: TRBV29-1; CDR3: CSVKGTGTEKLFF; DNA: TGCAGCGTCAAGGGGACAGGGACTGAAAAACTGTTTTTT
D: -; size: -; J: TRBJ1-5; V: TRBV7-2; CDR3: CASGRGRGQPQHF; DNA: TGTGCCAGCGGAAGGGGAAGAGGTCAGCCCCAGCATTTT
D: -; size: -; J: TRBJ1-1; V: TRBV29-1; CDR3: CSGEDSEAFF; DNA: TGCAGCGGTGAAGACAGTGAAGCTTTCTTT
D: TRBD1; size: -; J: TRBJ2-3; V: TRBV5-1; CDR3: CASSLEGTGATDTQYF; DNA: TGCGCCAGCAGCTTGGAAGGGACAGGGGCCACAGATACGCAGTATTTT
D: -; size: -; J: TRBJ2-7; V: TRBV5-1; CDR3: CASSAADSLTPSAEQYF; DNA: TGCGCCAGCAGCGCAGCGGACAGTCTAACTCCATCGGCCGAGCAGTACTTC
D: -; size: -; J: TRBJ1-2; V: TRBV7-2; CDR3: CASSQQPSNYGYTF; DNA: TGTGCCAGCAGCCAACAGCCGTCTAACTATGGCTACACCTTC
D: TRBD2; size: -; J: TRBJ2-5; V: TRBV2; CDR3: CASSSRGGLETQYF; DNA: TGTGCCAGCAGCTCGCGGGGGGGCCTCGAGACCCAGTACTTC
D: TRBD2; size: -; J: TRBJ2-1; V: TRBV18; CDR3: CASSPKRTSGSKGNNEQFF; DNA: TGTGCCAGCTCACCAAAACGGACTAGCGGGAGCAAAGGGAACAATGAGCAGTTCTTC
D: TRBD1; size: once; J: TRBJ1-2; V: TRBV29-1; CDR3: CSVYRGDYGYTF; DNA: TGCAGCGTGTACAGGGGGGACTATGGCTACACCTTC
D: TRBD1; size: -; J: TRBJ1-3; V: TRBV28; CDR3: CASSGPQGAVRNTIYF; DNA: TGTGCCAGCAGTGGCCCACAGGGGGCGGTTAGAAACACCATATATTTT
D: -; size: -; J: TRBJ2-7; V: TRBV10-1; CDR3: CASSTSDCYHSYEQYF; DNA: TGCGCCAGCAGCACGTCGGACTGCTATCACTCCTACGAGCAGTACTTC
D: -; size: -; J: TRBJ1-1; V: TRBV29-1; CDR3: CSVVPTMNTEAFF; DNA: TGCAGCGTCGTACCAACTATGAACACTGAAGCTTTCTTT
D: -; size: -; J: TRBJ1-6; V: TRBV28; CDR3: CASSLPGQNSPLHF; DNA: TGTGCCAGCAGTTTACCAGGGCAGAATTCACCCCTCCACTTT
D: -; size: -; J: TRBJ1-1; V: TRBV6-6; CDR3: CASSYSEQGNTEAFF; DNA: TGTGCCAGCAGTTACTCAGAACAGGGGAACACTGAAGCTTTCTTT
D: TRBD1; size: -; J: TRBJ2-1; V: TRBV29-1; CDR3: CSVEERDRANEQFF; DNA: TGCAGCGTTGAAGAGAGAGACAGGGCGAATGAGCAGTTCTTC
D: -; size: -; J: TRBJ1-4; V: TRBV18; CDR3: CASSPPGSKEAGGREKLFF; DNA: TGTGCCAGCTCACCACCGGGGAGTAAGGAGGCCGGAGGTCGTGAAAAACTGTTTTTT
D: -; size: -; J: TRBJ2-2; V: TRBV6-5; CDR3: CASRNSQGSGELFF; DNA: TGTGCCAGCAGGAATTCACAGGGATCCGGGGAGCTGTTTTTT
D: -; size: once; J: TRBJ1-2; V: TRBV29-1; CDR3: CSVEQTDFVYGYTF; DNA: TGCAGCGTTGAACAGACAGATTTTGTCTATGGCTACACCTTC
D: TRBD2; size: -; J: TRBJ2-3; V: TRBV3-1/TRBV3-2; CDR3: CASSQEIGLDVTDTQYF; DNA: TGTGCCAGCAGCCAAGAAATCGGACTAGACGTCACAGATACGCAGTATTTT
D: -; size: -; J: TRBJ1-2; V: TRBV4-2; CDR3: CASSQDFSSNYGYTF; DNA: TGTGCCAGCAGCCAAGATTTTAGTTCTAACTATGGCTACACCTTC
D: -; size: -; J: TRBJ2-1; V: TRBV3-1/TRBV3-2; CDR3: CASRPPKGGEKGVFF; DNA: TGTGCCAGCAGGCCACCCAAAGGAGGGGAGAAGGGCGTTTTCTTC
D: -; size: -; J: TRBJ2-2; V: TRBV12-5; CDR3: CASGQGNTGELFF; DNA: TGTGCTAGTGGCCAGGGAAACACCGGGGAGCTGTTTTTT
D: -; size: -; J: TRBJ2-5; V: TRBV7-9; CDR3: CASSPQTGKETQYF; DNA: TGTGCCAGCAGCCCCCAAACAGGAAAAGAGACCCAGTACTTC
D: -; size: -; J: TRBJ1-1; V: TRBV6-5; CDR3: CASSRGSSNTEAFF; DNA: TGTGCCAGCAGTCGAGGGAGTTCGAACACTGAAGCTTTCTTT
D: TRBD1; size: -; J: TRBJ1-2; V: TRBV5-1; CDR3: CASSAGQGGYGYTF; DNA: TGCGCCAGCAGCGCGGGACAGGGAGGCTATGGCTACACCTTC
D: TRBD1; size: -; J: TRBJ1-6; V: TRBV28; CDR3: CASSSDRVLNSPLHF; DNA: TGTGCCAGCAGTTCAGACAGGGTCCTTAATTCACCCCTCCACTTT